The present TCR beta chain was sequenced within a study of blood T cells in healthy people across ages. Total RNA amounts of at least 6 micrograms were extracted per sample. Primers used in a second PCR of roughly 6 to 11 cycles were a sample-barcoded 5' primer and a J-beta primer mix. TCRdb re-derived calls from the 5' RACE reads in MiXCR, one entry per CDR3 protein. This table has some 1,800,000 distinct CDR3 sequences, 30% to 40% appearing once. Germline V gene sequence: CDR1 SSHAT, CDR2 FNYEAQ (reference sequence). This CDR3 region has 15 residues. The V segment lost 5 bases and the J segment 3 bases; nucleotides outside the gene matches: 6.

The sample taken for sequencing was blood. This sequence was found in a human donor in good health. The chain joins TRBV7-7 to TRBJ2-3; 9 bases align to TRBD1. The CDR3 spells CASSRGQGLTDTQYF. In nucleotides, the CDR3 is TGTGCCAGCAGCCGCGGACAGGGGTTGACAGATACGCAGTATTTT.